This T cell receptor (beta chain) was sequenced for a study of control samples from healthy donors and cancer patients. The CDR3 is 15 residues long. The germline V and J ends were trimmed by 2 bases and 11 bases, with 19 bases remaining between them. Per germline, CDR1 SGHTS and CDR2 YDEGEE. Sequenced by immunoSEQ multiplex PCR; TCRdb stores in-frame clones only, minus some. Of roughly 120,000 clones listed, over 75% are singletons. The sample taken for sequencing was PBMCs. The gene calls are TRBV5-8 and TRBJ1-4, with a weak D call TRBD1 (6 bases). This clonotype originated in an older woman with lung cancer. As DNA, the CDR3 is TGTGCCAGCAGCTTCTCCACAGGGAGGGGAGAGAAACTGTTTTTT. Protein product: CASSFSTGRGEKLFF.